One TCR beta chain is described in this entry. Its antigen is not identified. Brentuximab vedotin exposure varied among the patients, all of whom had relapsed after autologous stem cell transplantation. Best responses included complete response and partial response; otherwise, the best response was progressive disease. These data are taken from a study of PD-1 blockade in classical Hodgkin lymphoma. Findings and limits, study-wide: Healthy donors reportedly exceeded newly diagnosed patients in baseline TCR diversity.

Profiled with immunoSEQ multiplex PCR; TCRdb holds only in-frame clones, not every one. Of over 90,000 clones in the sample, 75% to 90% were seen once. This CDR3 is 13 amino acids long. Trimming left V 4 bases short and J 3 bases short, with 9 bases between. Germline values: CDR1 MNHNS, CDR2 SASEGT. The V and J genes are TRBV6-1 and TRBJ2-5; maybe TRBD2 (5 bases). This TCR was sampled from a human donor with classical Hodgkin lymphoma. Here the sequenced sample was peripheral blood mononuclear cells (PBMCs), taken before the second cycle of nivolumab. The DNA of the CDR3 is TGTGCCAGCAGTGTGAGCGGAAAAGAGACCCAGTACTTC. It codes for CASSVSGKETQYF.